The text below deals with one T cell receptor (beta chain). What it binds is unknown. TCRB transcripts that were expressed got sequenced, as all of the isolated RNA had been reverse transcribed. Sequencing was performed with immunoSEQ multiplex PCR; in TCRdb, only in-frame clones are kept and a portion is missing. Of 680,000 or so clones listed, 13% are singletons. This specimen belongs to a study of beta chain features in type 1 diabetes. Study-wide points: It was among patients, rather than healthy donors, that naive, central memory and Treg TCRB repertoires appeared more similar. Patients with Type 1 diabetes showed moderately but significantly shorter TCRB CDR3s in all four CD4+ subsets. VDJ junctions from type 1 diabetes patients carried fewer insertions and larger deletions. The study notes PCR might favor shorter templates equally in patients and controls.

CDR3 length equals 14 residues. Deletions cut 5 bases from V and 1 base from J, with 11 bases between. The germline gives CDR1 SEHNR, CDR2 FQNEAQ (reference sequence). Sequenced sample: naive CD4+ T cells from blood. J is TRBJ1-1 and V is TRBV7-9; no firm D call. The receptor comes from a man aged 18 to 30 with type 1 diabetes. The CDR3 coding sequence is TGTGCCAGCAGCGATAGACGGGAGAACACTGAAGCTTTCTTT. Amino acids: CASSDRRENTEAFF.